The TCR beta chain described here comes from a study of spatial heterogeneity in lung cancer. As for the study in general: Combinations of a unique TCR and a UMI were tallied in raw reads, and on average each appeared more than ten times.

TCRdb used MiXCR to reprocess the 5' RACE reads, holding one entry per CDR3 protein. Among tens of thousands of distinct CDR3 sequences listed, over 3% were seen once. Time point indicated: sample taken at primary tumor resection. This clonotype was recorded many times. Germline V gives CDR1 SGDLS, CDR2 YYNGEE. This CDR3 comprises 13 residues. Trimming left V 4 bases short and J 2 bases short, with 9 bases between. Sequencing used PBMCs, obtained at surgery. This TCR was recovered from a female donor with early-stage non-small cell lung cancer. The rearrangement joins TRBV9 to TRBJ2-5; D is undetermined. The chain's CDR3 is CASSRDPQETQYF. The CDR3 coding sequence is TGTGCCAGCAGCCGTGACCCACAAGAGACCCAGTACTTC.